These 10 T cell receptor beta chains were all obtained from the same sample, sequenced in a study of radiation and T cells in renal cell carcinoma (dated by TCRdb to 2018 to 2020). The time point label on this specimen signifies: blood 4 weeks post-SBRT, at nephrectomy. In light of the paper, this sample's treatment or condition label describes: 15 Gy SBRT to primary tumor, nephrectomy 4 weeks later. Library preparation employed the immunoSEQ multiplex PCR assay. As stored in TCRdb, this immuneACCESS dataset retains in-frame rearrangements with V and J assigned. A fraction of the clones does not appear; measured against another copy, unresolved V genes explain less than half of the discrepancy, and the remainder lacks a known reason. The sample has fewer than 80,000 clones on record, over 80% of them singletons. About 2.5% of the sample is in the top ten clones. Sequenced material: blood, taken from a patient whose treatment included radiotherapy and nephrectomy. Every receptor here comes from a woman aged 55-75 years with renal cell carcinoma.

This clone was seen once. This CDR3 is CASSLWGSGNTIYF. The CDR3 DNA reads TGTGCCAGCAGCTTATGGGGTTCTGGAAACACCATATATTTT. The chain couples TRBV11-2 to TRBJ1-3, with unresolved D. Trimming shortened V by 2 bases and J by 1 base, and 6 bases separated the two germline ends. In germline, CDR1 is SGHAT, CDR2 FQNNGV. CDR3 length: 14 amino acids.

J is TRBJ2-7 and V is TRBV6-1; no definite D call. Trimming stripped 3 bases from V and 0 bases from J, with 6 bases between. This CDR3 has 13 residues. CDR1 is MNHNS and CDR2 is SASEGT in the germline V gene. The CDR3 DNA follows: TGTGCCAGCAGTGATCCAGGCTCCTACGAGCAGTACTTC. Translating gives CASSDPGSYEQYF.

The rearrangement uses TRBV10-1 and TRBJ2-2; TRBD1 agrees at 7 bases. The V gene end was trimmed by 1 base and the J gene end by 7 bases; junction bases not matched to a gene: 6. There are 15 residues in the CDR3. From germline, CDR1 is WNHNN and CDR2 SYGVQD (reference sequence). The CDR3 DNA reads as TGCGCCAGCAGTGAGTGTAGGGGGCAGTTCGGGGAGCTGTTTTTT. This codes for CASSECRGQFGELFF.

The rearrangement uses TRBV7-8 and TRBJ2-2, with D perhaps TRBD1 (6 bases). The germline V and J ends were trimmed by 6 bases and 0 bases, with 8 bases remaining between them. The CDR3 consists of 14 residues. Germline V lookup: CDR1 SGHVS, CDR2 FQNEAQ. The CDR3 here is CASRQGTNTGELFF. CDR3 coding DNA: TGTGCCAGCAGACAGGGTACGAACACCGGGGAGCTGTTTTTT. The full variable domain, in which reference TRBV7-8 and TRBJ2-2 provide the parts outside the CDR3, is GAGVSQSPRYKVAKRGQDVALRCDPISGHVSLFWYQQALGQGPEFLTYFQNEAQLDKSGLPSDRFFAERPEGSVSTLKIQRTQQEDSAVYLCASRQGTNTGELFFGEGSRLTVL.

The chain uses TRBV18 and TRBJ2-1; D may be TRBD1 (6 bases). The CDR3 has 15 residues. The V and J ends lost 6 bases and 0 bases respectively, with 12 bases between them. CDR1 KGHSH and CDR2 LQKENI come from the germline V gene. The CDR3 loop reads CASSRWTDSYNEQFF. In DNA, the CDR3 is TGTGCCAGCTCGCGCTGGACAGACTCCTACAATGAGCAGTTCTTC.

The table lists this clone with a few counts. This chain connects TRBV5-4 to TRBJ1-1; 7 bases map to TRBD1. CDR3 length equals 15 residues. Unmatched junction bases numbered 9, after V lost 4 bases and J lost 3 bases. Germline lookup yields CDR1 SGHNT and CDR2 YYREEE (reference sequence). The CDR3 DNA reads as TGTGCCAGCAGCCTAACAGGGGCCGGGGACACTGAAGCTTTCTTT. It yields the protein CASSLTGAGDTEAFF.

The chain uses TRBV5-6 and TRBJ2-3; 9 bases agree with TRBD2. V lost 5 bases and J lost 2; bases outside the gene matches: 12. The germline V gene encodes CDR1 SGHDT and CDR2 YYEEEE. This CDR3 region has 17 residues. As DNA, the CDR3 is TGTGCCAGCAGTTCGCGGGGGGGCGGGGGCCCCACAGATACGCAGTATTTT. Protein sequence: CASSSRGGGGPTDTQYF. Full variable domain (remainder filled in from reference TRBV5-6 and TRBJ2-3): DAGVTQSPTHLIKTRGQQVTLRCSPKSGHDTVSWYQQALGQGPQFIFQYYEEEERQRGNFPDRFSGHQFPNYSSELNVNALLLGDSALYLCASSSRGGGGPTDTQYFGPGTRLTVL.

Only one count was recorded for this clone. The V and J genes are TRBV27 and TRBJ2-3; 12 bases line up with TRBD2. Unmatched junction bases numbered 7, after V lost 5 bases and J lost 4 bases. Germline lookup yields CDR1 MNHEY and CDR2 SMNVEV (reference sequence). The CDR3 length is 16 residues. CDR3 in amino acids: CASSLLAGGPADTQYF. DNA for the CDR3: TGTGCCAGCAGTCTTCTAGCGGGGGGGCCCGCAGATACGCAGTATTTT.

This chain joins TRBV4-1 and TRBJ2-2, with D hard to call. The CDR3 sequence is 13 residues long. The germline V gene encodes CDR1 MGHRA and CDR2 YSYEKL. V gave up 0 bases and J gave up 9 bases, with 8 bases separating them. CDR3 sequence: CASSQDIGWELFF. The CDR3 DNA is TGCGCCAGCAGCCAAGATATCGGTTGGGAGCTGTTTTTT.

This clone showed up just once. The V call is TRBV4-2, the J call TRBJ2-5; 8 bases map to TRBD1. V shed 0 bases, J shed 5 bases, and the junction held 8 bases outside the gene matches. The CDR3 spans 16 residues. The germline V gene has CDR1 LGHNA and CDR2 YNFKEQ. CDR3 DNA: TGTGCCAGCAGCCAAGATGAGGGCAGGGGGCGGGAGACCCAGTACTTC. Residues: CASSQDEGRGRETQYF.